Given below is one TCR beta chain in context. What it binds is not known. The sample comes from a study of early T cells in non-severe SARS-CoV-2 infection. Overall study: From unsorted whole blood, bulk RNA was sequenced, and the chains remained unpaired.

Individual cDNA molecules each received unique molecular identifiers attached to them. Each CDR3 protein is one row after TCRdb ran MiXCR on the 5' RACE reads. Here the sample spans around 56,000 distinct CDR3 sequences, about 8% being singletons. CDR3 length: 13 residues. The ends were cut back, 2 bases at V and 2 bases at J, with 7 bases in the middle. Germline V lookup: CDR1 MDHEN, CDR2 SYDVKM. General study results and limits: Anti-spike CD8 responses were favored in VDJdb matching, and private and CD4 specificities were missed.

This chain connects TRBV28 to TRBJ2-7; no definite D call. The sequences come from whole blood, collected at baseline. This receptor was obtained from an adult who was a healthcare worker with PCR-confirmed SARS-CoV-2 infection or an uninfected control (not recorded which). CDR3 coding DNA: TGTGCCAGCAGTTTAGATGTCCCCTACGAGCAGTACTTC. This gives the protein CASSLDVPYEQYF.